One and the same sample provided the 19 T cell receptor beta chains below, sequenced in a study of human T cells and chemical hapten exposure. Each CDR3 protein is one row after TCRdb ran MiXCR on the RACE reads. The sample holds 99,000 or so distinct CDR3 sequences, about a tenth seen once. Indicated time point: pre-sensitization, week 0. The treatment denotes: therapeutic diphenylcyclopropenone sensitization with weekly scalp DPC. The input for sequencing was whole blood, taken in connection with sensitization to the hapten diphenylcyclopropenone (DPC). Receptors originate from a woman aged 55-75 years with alopecia areata. Some clones in this sample may be carry-over from other donors' samples.

This clonotype has ten or more counts. The V gene is TRBV12-3 or TRBV12-4, the J gene TRBJ1-6, with 8 bases aligning to TRBD1. The CDR3 consists of 16 residues. Trimming took 1 base from V and 10 from J; bases not matched to a gene: 9. The chain's CDR3 is CASSLEDRVVGSPLHF. The CDR3 DNA follows: TGTGCCAGCAGTTTAGAGGACAGGGTAGTCGGATCACCCCTCCACTTT.

This clonotype was counted only a few times. This chain links TRBV6-5 with TRBJ1-2; 9 bases are shared with TRBD1. The CDR3 length is 13 residues. V shed 5 bases, J shed 7 bases, and the junction held 5 bases outside the gene matches. Germline V CDR1 and CDR2: MNHEY, SVGAGI. The CDR3 region is CASSQRDRAGYTF. CDR3 nucleotides: TGTGCCAGCAGTCAAAGGGACAGGGCTGGCTACACCTTC.

The chain links TRBV12-3 or TRBV12-4 to TRBJ1-4; no definite D call. The CDR3 runs 16 residues. Trimming stripped 3 bases from V and 0 bases from J, with 11 bases between. The CDR3 spells CASSFGGRATNEKLFF. The CDR3 DNA sequence: TGTGCCAGCAGTTTTGGTGGACGGGCAACTAATGAAAAACTGTTTTTT.

Only a few counts were recorded for this clonotype. It is likely a read error, because the conserved phenylalanine at the end of the CDR3 is missing. The DNA is left out, because the CDR3 cannot be placed on it with certainty; the CDR3 is given as TCRdb lists it. The chain uses TRBV19 and TRBJ2-7; whether TRBD1, the table's D call, matches the DNA was not checked. CDR1 and CDR2 (germline): LNHDA, SQIVND (reference sequence). The CDR3 numbers 11 amino acids, ends counted. The CDR3 reads CASTPGRSRFG.

This clonotype has more than one count but fewer than ten. The chain carries TRBV10-3 and TRBJ2-7; D is possibly TRBD2 (5 bases). Looked up from germline, CDR1 is ENHRY and CDR2 is SYGVKD. V was pared by 2 bases and J by 7 bases, with 12 bases between. This CDR3 has 13 residues. The CDR3 is CAISEPGIREQYF. DNA of the CDR3: TGTGCCATCAGTGAGCCGGGGATCAGGGAGCAGTACTTC.

V and J are TRBV29-1 and TRBJ2-4; 7 nucleotides match TRBD1. CDR1 and CDR2 (germline): SQVTM, ANQGSEA. The CDR3 runs to 12 residues. The V and J ends lost 5 bases and 5 bases, in that order; junction bases with no gene match: 3. CDR3 protein: CSVLGTENIQYF. CDR3 nucleotide sequence: TGCAGCGTTTTGGGGACAGAAAACATTCAGTACTTC.

This clonotype was detected many times. This rearrangement joins TRBV3-1 to TRBJ2-1, with 9 bases that match TRBD2. CDR3 length: 15 amino acids. Germline-derived CDR1 and CDR2 are LGHDT and YNNKEL (reference sequence). The V and J ends lost 6 bases and 0 bases, in that order; junction bases with no gene match: 3. For the CDR3, the DNA is TGTGCCAGCAGTCTTAGCGGGGGCTCCTACAATGAGCAGTTCTTC. Amino acids: CASSLSGGSYNEQFF.

The genes are TRBV9 and TRBJ2-3, with D perhaps TRBD2 (5 bases). CDR3 length equals 16 residues. V gave up 0 bases and J gave up 0 bases, with 11 bases separating them. CDR1 and CDR2 from the germline V gene are SGDLS and YYNGEE. CDR3 amino acids: CASSVGEGRSTDTQYF. In nucleotides, the CDR3 is TGTGCCAGCAGCGTAGGGGAAGGGAGAAGCACAGATACGCAGTATTTT.

The V gene is TRBV7-3, the J gene TRBJ2-3; tentatively, D is TRBD2 (6 bases). Per the germline V gene, CDR1 is SGHTA and CDR2 is FQGTGA. Trimming stripped 4 bases from V and 1 base from J, with 15 bases between. This CDR3 has 16 amino acids. The CDR3 reads CASSYGPSGGTDTQYF. The CDR3 nucleotides are TGTGCCAGCAGCTACGGGCCCTCGGGGGGCACAGATACGCAGTATTTT.

This clonotype has a count of ten or more. The genes are TRBV6-5 and TRBJ2-2; D tentatively fits TRBD1 or TRBD2 (5 bases each). The germline V gene has CDR1 MNHEY and CDR2 SVGAGI. The CDR3 spans 14 residues. The V gene lost 8 bases and the J gene lost 2 bases, with 12 bases spanning the gap. CDR3 coding DNA: TGTGCCAGCCTCCGGGACGGTAACACCGGGGAGCTGTTTTTT. This encodes CASLRDGNTGELFF.

Only a few counts were recorded for this clonotype. This chain links TRBV6-6 with TRBJ2-7; D may correspond to TRBD1 or TRBD2 (6 bases each). This CDR3 has 12 amino acids. CDR1 is MNHNY and CDR2 is SVGAGI in the germline V gene (reference sequence). The ends were cut back, 4 bases at V and 11 bases at J, with 15 bases in the middle. CDR3 in amino acids: CASSFGGQLEYF. The CDR3 DNA sequence: TGTGCCAGCAGTTTCGGGGGCCAGTTGGAGTACTTC.

This clonotype was counted many times. The chain employs TRBV11-3 and TRBJ1-1; TRBD1 is a possible D gene (5 bases). The ends were cut back, 5 bases at V and 1 base at J, with 8 bases in the middle. The CDR3 has 13 amino acids. Germline values: CDR1 SGHNT, CDR2 YENEEA. The CDR3 DNA is TGTGCCAGCAGCCGCAGGGCGAACACTGAAGCTTTCTTT. It yields the protein CASSRRANTEAFF.

This clonotype has ten or more counts. The rearrangement uses TRBV7-3 and TRBJ2-3; D is uncertain. Germline V gene sequence: CDR1 SGHTA, CDR2 FQGTGA. Trimming removed 10 bases at V and 0 bases at J, with 14 bases between. There are 14 residues in the CDR3. The chain's CDR3 is CATSSGLSTDTQYF. CDR3 nucleotide sequence: TGTGCCACCTCGAGTGGGCTCAGCACAGATACGCAGTATTTT.

This clonotype was seen only a few times. The rearrangement links TRBV11-2 to TRBJ2-2; D not resolved. With 8 bases removed from V and 3 bases from J, the gap between germline ends came to 13 bases. Looked up from germline, CDR1 is SGHAT and CDR2 is FQNNGV. The CDR3 contains 14 residues. DNA of the CDR3: TGTGCCAGCGAAAGGTTCCCCGACACCGGGGAGCTGTTTTTT. Amino acid sequence: CASERFPDTGELFF.

This clonotype was picked up many times. This chain joins TRBV5-5 and TRBJ1-2; 7 positions match TRBD1. This CDR3 contains 13 residues. Per the germline V gene, CDR1 is SGHKS and CDR2 is YYEKEE (reference sequence). The trim removed 4 bases at V and 6 bases at J, leaving 6 bases unmatched. The CDR3 spells CASSQQGRDGYTF. The CDR3 nucleotides are TGTGCCAGCAGCCAACAGGGGAGAGATGGCTACACCTTC.

The rearrangement links TRBV29-1 to TRBJ1-4, with TRBD1 identical over 7 bases. V shed 3 bases, J shed 3 bases, and the junction held 7 bases outside the gene matches. This CDR3 is built from 15 residues. Germline CDR1 and CDR2: SQVTM and ANQGSEA. The CDR3 reads CSVDSQGLPNEKLFF. The CDR3 coding sequence is TGCAGCGTTGACTCACAGGGGCTACCTAATGAAAAACTGTTTTTT. The full variable domain, in which reference TRBV29-1 and TRBJ1-4 provide the parts outside the CDR3, is SAVISQKPSRDICQRGTSLTIQCQVDSQVTMMFWYRQQPGQSLTLIATANQGSEATYESGFVIDKFPISRPNLTFSTLTVSNMSPEDSSIYLCSVDSQGLPNEKLFFGSGTQLSVL.

The chain combines TRBV9 with TRBJ2-2, with D possibly matching TRBD2 (6 bases). CDR3 size: 16 residues. In germline, CDR1 is SGDLS, CDR2 YYNGEE. Trimming shortened V by 6 bases and J by 3 bases, and 18 bases separated the two germline ends. CDR3 loop: CASNLKGGEHTGELFF. In nucleotides, the CDR3 is TGTGCCAGCAACCTCAAAGGAGGGGAGCACACCGGGGAGCTGTTTTTT. The complete variable domain, with remaining parts taken from reference TRBV9 and TRBJ2-2, reads DSGVTQTPKHLITATGQRVTLRCSPRSGDLSVYWYQQSLDQGLQFLIQYYNGEERAKGNILERFSAQQFPDLHSELNLSSLELGDSALYFCASNLKGGEHTGELFFGEGSRLTVL.

This clonotype has only a few counts. The chain is built from TRBV21-1 and TRBJ1-3. TRBV21-1 is reported as a pseudogene. The CDR3 spans 16 residues. The CDR3 region is CASSKEWFPAGNTIYF. The CDR3 DNA reads as TGTGCCAGCAGCAAAGAATGGTTCCCCGCTGGAAACACCATATATTTT.

This chain connects TRBV30 to TRBJ2-2; D unclear. Germline CDR1 reads GTSNPN; CDR2 reads SVGIG (reference sequence). The CDR3 is 12 amino acids. Trimming cost V 0 bases and J 6 bases, with 5 bases left between them. This CDR3 is CAWSVFPGELFF. CDR3 sequence (DNA): TGTGCCTGGAGTGTATTCCCCGGGGAGCTGTTTTTT.